The rows below give T cell receptor beta chains drawn from one sample of a study of blood T cell repertoires in COVID-19. Produced via immunoSEQ multiplex PCR; TCRdb's table is partial and in-frame only. The sample lists fewer than 110,000 clones; around 82% were seen once. The sequencing input was peripheral blood. Receptors originate from a human donor in a cohort sampled during active or convalescent COVID-19. Both conserved end residues are part of each CDR3. Fields, in order: V gene, CDR3 length, D gene, J gene, CDR3 DNA, CDR3 protein. D genes are given only for firm matches.

V: TRBV6-6; length: 14; D: .; J: TRBJ1-4; DNA: TGTGCCAGCAGTTACCAATCCTCGACAGAAAAACTGTTTTTT; CDR3: CASSYQSSTEKLFF
V: TRBV19; length: 14; D: .; J: TRBJ2-7; DNA: TGTGCCAGTAGTCGACGGCCTAACGCGGGCGAGCAGTACTTC; CDR3: CASSRRPNAGEQYF
V: TRBV2; length: 12; D: TRBD2; J: TRBJ2-3; DNA: TGTGCCAGCAGGGTAGCGGGGGATACGCAGTATTTT; CDR3: CASRVAGDTQYF
V: TRBV12-3/TRBV12-4; length: 12; D: .; J: TRBJ2-3; DNA: TGTGCCAGCAGTTCCGGGAGTCCCTGGCTGTATTTT; CDR3: CASSSGSPWLYF
V: TRBV3-1/TRBV3-2; length: 14; D: .; J: TRBJ1-1; DNA: TGTGCCAGCAGCCCCGTATCAGGGGACACTGAAGCTTTCTTT; CDR3: CASSPVSGDTEAFF
V: TRBV7-3; length: 13; D: .; J: TRBJ1-3; DNA: TGTGCCAGCAGCTCCCAGGGGGGAAACACCATATATTTT; CDR3: CASSSQGGNTIYF
V: TRBV29-1; length: 14; D: TRBD2; J: TRBJ2-3; DNA: TGCAGCGTACACGGGACTAGAAGCTCAGATACGCAGTATTTT; CDR3: CSVHGTRSSDTQYF
V: TRBV6-5; length: 12; D: TRBD1; J: TRBJ1-1; DNA: TGTGCCTTTGTGGCCGGTCAGGGGGTCGCTTTCTTT; CDR3: CAFVAGQGVAFF
V: TRBV12-3/TRBV12-4; length: 13; D: TRBD1; J: TRBJ1-2; DNA: TGTGCCAGCAGTTTAGGCAGGGGGGACGGCTACACCTTC; CDR3: CASSLGRGDGYTF
V: TRBV11-2; length: 16; D: TRBD1; J: TRBJ1-3; DNA: TGTGCCAGCAGCCCCGGACAGGCGTTCTCTGGAAACACCATATATTTT; CDR3: CASSPGQAFSGNTIYF
V: TRBV11-3; length: 16; D: TRBD1; J: TRBJ1-2; DNA: TGTGCCAGCAGCTCCTCACCGGGACAGGGGTTCAATGGCTACACCTTC; CDR3: CASSSSPGQGFNGYTF